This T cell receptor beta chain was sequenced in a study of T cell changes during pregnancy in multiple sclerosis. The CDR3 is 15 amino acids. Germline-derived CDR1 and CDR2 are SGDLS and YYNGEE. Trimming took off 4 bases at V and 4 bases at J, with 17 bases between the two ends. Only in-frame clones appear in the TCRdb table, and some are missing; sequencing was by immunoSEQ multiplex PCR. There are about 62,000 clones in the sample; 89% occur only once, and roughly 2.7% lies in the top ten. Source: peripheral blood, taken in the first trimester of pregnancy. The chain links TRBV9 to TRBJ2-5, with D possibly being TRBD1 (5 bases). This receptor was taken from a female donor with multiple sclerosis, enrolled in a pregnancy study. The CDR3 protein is CASSFLQGMGETQYF. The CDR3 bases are TGTGCCAGCAGCTTCCTTCAGGGCATGGGAGAGACCCAGTACTTC.